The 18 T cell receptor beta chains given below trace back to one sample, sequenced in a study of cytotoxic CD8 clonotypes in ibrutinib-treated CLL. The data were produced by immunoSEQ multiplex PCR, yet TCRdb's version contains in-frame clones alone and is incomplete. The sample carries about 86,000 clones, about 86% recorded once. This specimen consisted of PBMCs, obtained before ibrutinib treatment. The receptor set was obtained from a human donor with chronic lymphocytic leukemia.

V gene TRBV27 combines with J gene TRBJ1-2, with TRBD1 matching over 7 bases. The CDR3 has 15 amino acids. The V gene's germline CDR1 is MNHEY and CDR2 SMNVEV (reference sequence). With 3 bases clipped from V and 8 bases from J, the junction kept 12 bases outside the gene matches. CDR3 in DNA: TGTGCCAGCAGTTTTCAACAGGGGTCTTTTTGGGGCTACACCTTC. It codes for CASSFQQGSFWGYTF.

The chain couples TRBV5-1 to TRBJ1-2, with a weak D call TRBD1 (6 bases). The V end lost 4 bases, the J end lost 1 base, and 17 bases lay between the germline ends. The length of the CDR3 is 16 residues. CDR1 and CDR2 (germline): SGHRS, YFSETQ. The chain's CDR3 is CASSATTGTNNYGYTF. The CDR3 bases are TGCGCCAGCAGCGCCACTACAGGGACGAATAACTATGGCTACACCTTC.

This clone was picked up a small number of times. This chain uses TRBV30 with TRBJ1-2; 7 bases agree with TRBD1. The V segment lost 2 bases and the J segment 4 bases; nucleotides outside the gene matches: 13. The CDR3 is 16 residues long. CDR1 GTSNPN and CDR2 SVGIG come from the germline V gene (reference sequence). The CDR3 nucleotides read TGTGCCTGGAGTTCAGTTCGAGGGGGCGGCGGCTATGGCTACACCTTC. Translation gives CAWSSVRGGGGYGYTF.

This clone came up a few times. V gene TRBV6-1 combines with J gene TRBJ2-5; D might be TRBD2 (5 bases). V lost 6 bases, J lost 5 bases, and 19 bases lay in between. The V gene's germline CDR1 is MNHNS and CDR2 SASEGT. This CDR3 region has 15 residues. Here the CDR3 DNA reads TGTGCCAGCAGCGACACGGGGAGCCCGAAGGAGACCCAGTACTTC. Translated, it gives CASSDTGSPKETQYF.

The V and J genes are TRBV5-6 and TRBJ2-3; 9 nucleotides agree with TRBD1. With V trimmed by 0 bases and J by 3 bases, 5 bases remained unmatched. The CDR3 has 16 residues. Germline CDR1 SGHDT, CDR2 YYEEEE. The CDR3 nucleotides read TGTGCCAGCAGCTTGGGGTCGGGACAGGGAACAGATACGCAGTATTTT. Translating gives CASSLGSGQGTDTQYF. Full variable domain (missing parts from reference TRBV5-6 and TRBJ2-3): DAGVTQSPTHLIKTRGQQVTLRCSPKSGHDTVSWYQQALGQGPQFIFQYYEEEERQRGNFPDRFSGHQFPNYSSELNVNALLLGDSALYLCASSLGSGQGTDTQYFGPGTRLTVL.

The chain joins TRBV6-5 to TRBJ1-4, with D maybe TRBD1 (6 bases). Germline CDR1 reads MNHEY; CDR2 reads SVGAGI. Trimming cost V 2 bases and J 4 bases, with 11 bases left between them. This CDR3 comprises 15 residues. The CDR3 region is CASSYAGQSNEKLFF. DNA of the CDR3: TGTGCCAGCAGTTACGCCGGACAGAGTAATGAAAAACTGTTTTTT.

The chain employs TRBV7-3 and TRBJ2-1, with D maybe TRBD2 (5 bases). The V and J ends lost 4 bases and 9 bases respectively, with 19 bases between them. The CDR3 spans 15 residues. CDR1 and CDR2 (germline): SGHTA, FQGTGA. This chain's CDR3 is CASSSQSRERSEQFF. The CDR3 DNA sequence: TGTGCCAGCAGCTCTCAGTCGAGGGAGCGGAGTGAGCAGTTCTTC.

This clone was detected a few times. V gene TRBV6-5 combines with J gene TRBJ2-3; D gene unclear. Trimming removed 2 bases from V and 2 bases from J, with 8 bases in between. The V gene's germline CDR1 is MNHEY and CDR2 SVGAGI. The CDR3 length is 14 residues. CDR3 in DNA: TGTGCCAGCAGTTACGCGTTATACACAGATACGCAGTATTTT. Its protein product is CASSYALYTDTQYF.

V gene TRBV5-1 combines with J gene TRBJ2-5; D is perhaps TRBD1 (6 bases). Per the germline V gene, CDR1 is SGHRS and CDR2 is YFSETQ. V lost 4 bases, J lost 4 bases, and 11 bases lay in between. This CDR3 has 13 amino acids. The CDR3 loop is CASSSSGAETQYF. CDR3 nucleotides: TGCGCCAGCAGCAGTTCAGGGGCAGAGACCCAGTACTTC.

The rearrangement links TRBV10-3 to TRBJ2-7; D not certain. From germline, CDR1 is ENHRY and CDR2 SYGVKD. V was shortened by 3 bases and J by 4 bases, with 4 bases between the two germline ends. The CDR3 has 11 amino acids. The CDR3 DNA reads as TGTGCCATCAGTGACACTTACGAGCAGTACTTC. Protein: CAISDTYEQYF.

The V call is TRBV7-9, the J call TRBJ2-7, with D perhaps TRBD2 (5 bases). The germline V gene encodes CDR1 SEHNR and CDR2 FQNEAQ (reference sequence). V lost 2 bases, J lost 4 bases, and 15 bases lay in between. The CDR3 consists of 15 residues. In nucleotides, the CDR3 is TGTGCCAGCAGCTTATATACGGGATCGTCGTACGAGCAGTACTTC. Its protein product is CASSLYTGSSYEQYF.

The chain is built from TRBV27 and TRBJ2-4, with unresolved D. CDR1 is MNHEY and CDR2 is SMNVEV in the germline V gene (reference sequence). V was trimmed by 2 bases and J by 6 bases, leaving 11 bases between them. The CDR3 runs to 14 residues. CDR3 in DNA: TGTGCCAGCAGTTTACGGCAGACAACAAACATTCAGTACTTC. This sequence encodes CASSLRQTTNIQYF.

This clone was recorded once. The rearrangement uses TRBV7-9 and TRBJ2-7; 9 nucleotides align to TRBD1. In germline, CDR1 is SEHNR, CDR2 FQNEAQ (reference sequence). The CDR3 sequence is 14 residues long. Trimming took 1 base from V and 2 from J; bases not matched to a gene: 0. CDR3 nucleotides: TGTGCCAGCAGCTTAGGACAGGGGGCCTACGAGCAGTACTTC. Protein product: CASSLGQGAYEQYF.

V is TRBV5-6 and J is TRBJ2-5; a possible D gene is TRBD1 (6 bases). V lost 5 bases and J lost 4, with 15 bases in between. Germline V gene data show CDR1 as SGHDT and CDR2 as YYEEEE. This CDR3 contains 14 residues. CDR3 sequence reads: CASRYRVAGETQYF. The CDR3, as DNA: TGTGCCAGCAGGTACAGGGTTGCTGGAGAGACCCAGTACTTC. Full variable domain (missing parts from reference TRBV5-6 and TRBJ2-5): DAGVTQSPTHLIKTRGQQVTLRCSPKSGHDTVSWYQQALGQGPQFIFQYYEEEERQRGNFPDRFSGHQFPNYSSELNVNALLLGDSALYLCASRYRVAGETQYFGPGTRLLVL.

The CDR3 coding sequence is TGTGCCAGCAGTTACCTGACAGGGCCCTACTACGAGCAGTACTTC. This codes for CASSYLTGPYYEQYF. This chain links TRBV6-5 with TRBJ2-7; the match to TRBD1 covers 7 bases. The CDR3 sequence is 15 residues long. Germline-derived CDR1 and CDR2 are MNHEY and SVGAGI. Unmatched junction bases numbered 7, after V lost 2 bases and J lost 3 bases.

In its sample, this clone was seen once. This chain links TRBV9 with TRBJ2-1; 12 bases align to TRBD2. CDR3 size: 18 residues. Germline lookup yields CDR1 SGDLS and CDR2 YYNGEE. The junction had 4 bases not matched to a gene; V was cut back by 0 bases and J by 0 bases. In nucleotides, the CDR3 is TGTGCCAGCAGCGTAGAGAAGACTAGCGGGAGCTCCTACAATGAGCAGTTCTTC. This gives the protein CASSVEKTSGSSYNEQFF.

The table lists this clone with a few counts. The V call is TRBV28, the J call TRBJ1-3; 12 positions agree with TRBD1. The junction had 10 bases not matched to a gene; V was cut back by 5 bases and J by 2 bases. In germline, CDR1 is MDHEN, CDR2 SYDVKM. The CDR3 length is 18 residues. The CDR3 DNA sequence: TGTGCCAGCAGTCGCCGGGACAGGGGGCCTCTAACTGGAAACACCATATATTTT. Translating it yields CASSRRDRGPLTGNTIYF.

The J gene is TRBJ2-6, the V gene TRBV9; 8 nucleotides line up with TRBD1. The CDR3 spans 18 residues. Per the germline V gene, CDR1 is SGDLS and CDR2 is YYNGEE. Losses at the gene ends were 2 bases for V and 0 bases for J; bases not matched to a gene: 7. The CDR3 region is CASSVLWTGRSGANVLTF. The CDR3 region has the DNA TGTGCCAGCAGCGTTTTGTGGACAGGGCGCTCTGGGGCCAACGTCCTGACTTTC.